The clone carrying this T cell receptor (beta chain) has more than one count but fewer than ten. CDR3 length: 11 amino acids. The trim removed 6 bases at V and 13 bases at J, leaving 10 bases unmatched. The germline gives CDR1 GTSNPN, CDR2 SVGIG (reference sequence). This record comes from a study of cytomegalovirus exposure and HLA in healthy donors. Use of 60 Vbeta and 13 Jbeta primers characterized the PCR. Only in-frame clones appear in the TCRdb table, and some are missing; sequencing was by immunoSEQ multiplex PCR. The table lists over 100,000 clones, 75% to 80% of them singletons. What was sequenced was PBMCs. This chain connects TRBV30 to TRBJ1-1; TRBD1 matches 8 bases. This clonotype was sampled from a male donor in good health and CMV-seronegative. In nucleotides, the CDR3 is TGTGCCTGCATGAAGGACAGGGCGTGTTTCTTT. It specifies CACMKDRACFF.